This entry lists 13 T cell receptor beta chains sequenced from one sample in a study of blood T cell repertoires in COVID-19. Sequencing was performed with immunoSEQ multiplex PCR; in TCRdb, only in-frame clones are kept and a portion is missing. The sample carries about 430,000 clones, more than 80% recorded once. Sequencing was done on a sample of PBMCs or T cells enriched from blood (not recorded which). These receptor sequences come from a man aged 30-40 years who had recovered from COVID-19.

The CDR3, as DNA: TGTGCCAGTGCAACAAGGACAGACTCGAACACCGGGGAGCTGTTTTTT. This sequence encodes CASATRTDSNTGELFF. This chain links TRBV19 with TRBJ2-2; weak D call: TRBD1 (6 bases). There are 16 residues in the CDR3. CDR1 LNHDA and CDR2 SQIVND come from the germline V gene (reference sequence). The V end was cut by 8 bases, the J end by 0 bases, with 16 bases between.

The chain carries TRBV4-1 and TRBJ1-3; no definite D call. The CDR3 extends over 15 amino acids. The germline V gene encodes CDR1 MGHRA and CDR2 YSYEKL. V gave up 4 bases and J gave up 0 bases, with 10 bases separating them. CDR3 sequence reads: CASSPERLSGNTIYF. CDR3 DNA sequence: TGCGCCAGCAGCCCTGAAAGACTCTCTGGAAACACCATATATTTT.

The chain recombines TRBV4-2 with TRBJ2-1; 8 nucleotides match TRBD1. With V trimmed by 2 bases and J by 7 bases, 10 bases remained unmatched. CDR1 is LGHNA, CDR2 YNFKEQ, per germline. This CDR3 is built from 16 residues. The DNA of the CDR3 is TGTGCCAGCAGCCAAACCCTCCGGACAGGGAGGAATGAGCAGTTCTTC. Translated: CASSQTLRTGRNEQFF.

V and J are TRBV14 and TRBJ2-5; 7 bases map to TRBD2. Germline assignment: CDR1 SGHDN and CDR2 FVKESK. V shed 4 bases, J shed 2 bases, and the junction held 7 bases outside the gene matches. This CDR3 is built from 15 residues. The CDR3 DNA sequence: TGTGCCAGCAGCCCCCCGGGACTAAGACAAGAGACCCAGTACTTC. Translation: CASSPPGLRQETQYF.

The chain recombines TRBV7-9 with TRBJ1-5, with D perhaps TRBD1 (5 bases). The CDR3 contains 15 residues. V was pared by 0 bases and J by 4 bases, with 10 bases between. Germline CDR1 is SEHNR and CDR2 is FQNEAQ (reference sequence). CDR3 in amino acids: CASSLARDGNQPQHF. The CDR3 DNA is TGTGCCAGCAGCTTAGCCAGGGATGGGAATCAGCCCCAGCATTTT.

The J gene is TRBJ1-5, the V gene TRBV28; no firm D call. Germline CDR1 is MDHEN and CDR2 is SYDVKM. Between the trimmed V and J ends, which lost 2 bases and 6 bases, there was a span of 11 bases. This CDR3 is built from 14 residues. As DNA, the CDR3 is TGTGCCAGCAGTTTAAGGCCGGGGAGTCAGCCCCAGCATTTT. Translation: CASSLRPGSQPQHF.

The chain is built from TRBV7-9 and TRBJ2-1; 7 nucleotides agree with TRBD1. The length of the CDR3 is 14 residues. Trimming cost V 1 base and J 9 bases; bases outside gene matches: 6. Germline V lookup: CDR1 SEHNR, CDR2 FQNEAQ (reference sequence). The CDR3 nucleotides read TGTGCCAGCAGCTTAGAAGACAGGGTCGGTGAGCAGTTCTTC. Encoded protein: CASSLEDRVGEQFF.

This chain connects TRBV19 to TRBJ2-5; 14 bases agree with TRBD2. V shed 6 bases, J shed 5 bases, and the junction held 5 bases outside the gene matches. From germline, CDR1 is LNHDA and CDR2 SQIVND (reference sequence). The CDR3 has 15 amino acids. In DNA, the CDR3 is TGTGCCAGTAGAGTGGGACTAGCGGGAGACGAGACCCAGTACTTC. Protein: CASRVGLAGDETQYF.

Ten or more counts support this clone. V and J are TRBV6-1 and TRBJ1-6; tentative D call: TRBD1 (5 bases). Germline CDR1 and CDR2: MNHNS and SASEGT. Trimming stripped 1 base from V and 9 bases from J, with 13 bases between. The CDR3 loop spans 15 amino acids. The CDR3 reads CASSEDSSGGSPLHF. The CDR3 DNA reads TGTGCCAGCAGTGAAGACTCCTCCGGGGGTTCACCCCTCCACTTT.

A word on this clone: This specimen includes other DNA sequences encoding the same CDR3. CDR3 protein: CASSFAGAYEQYF. CDR3 nucleotide sequence: TGTGCCAGCAGCTTCGCGGGAGCCTACGAGCAGTACTTC. The chain combines TRBV7-2 with TRBJ2-7, with 7 bases matching TRBD2. Germline V lookup: CDR1 SGHTA, CDR2 FQGNSA. This CDR3 is 13 amino acids long. The V and J ends lost 3 bases and 2 bases, in that order; junction bases with no gene match: 1.

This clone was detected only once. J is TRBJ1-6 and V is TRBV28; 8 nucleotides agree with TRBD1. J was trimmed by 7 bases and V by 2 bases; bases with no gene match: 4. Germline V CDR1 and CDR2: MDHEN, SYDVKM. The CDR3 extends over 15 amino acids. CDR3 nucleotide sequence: TGTGCCAGCAGTTTACCCCAGGGGGCGAATTCACCCCTCCACTTT. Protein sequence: CASSLPQGANSPLHF.

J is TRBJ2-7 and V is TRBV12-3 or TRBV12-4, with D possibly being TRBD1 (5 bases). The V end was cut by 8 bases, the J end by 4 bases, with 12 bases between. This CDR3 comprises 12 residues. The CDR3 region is CASGAQIYEQYF. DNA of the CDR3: TGTGCCAGCGGGGCCCAAATATACGAGCAGTACTTC.

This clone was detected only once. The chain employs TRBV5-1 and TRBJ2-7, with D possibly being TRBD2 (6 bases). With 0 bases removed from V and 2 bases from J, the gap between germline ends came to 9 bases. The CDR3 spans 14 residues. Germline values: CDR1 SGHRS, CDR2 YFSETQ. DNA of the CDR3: TGCGCCAGCAGCTTGGCGGAGGGGCCCTACGAGCAGTACTTC. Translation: CASSLAEGPYEQYF. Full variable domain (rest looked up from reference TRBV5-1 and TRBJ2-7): KAGVTQTPRYLIKTRGQQVTLSCSPISGHRSVSWYQQTPGQGLQFLFEYFSETQRNKGNFPGRFSGRQFSNSRSEMNVSTLELGDSALYLCASSLAEGPYEQYFGPGTRLTVT.